This note documents a single T cell receptor beta chain sequence. These data belong to a study of control samples from healthy donors and cancer patients. The V end lost 2 bases, the J end lost 4 bases, and 12 bases lay between the germline ends. CDR3 length: 15 amino acids. Germline CDR1 is SNHLY and CDR2 is FYNNEI. Here immunoSEQ multiplex PCR was the method, and the copy in TCRdb shows in-frame clones only, minus some. The repertoire holds more than 100,000 clones, with more than 80% as singletons. The sample comprised blood. The chain joins TRBV2 to TRBJ1-5; D not certain. The receptor was derived from a man aged 18 to 29 in good health. The CDR3 loop reads CASSEQGVSNQPQHF. In DNA form, the CDR3 reads TGTGCCAGCAGTGAACAAGGTGTAAGTAATCAGCCCCAGCATTTT. The whole variable domain, filled in from reference TRBV2 and TRBJ1-5, reads EPEVTQTPSHQVTQMGQEVILRCVPISNHLYFYWYRQILGQKVEFLVSFYNNEISEKSEIFDDQFSVERPDGSNFTLKIRSTKLEDSAMYFCASSEQGVSNQPQHFGDGTRLSIL.